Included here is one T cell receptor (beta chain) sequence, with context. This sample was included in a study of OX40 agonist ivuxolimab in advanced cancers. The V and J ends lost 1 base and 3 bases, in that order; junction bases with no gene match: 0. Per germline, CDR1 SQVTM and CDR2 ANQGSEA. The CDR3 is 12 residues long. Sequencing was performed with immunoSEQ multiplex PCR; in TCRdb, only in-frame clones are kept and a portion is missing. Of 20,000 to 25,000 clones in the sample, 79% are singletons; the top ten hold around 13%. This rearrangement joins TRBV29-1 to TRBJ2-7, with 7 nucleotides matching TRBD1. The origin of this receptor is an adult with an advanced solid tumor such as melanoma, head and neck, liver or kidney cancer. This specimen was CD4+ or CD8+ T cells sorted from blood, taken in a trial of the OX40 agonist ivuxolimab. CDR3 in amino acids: CSVEGQGYEQYF. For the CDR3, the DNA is TGCAGCGTTGAAGGACAGGGCTACGAGCAGTACTTC.